A few counts support the clone carrying this T cell receptor (beta chain). The CDR3 spans 14 residues. V lost 5 bases and J 3 bases, leaving 14 bases between the germline ends. Germline V gene sequence: CDR1 SGHNT, CDR2 YENEEA. The sample belongs to a study of molecular identifiers for immune sequencing clone quantification. Libraries of naive CD8 T cells were made from around 20,000 to 1,000,000 sorted cells. They used 10%, 30% or 50% RNA. TCRdb reprocessed the PCR reads via MiXCR and lists one record per CDR3 protein. The table records some 590,000 distinct CDR3 sequences, 25% of them present only once.

The V gene is TRBV11-3, the J gene TRBJ2-7; D could derive from TRBD1 or TRBD2 (5 bases each). Sequenced sample: naive CD8+ T cells from blood, with Jurkat cell RNA spiked in. Regarding subset: FACS-sorted CD8+CD4-CCR7+CD45RA+ naive T cells. The receptor was derived from a human donor in good health. Some libraries in this study had Jurkat cell RNA spiked in. The CDR3 DNA sequence: TGTGCCAGCAGCCCCGCCGGGGACGTCTACGAGCAGTACTTC. Translating it yields CASSPAGDVYEQYF.